Presented here are 20 T cell receptor beta chains from one specimen sequenced in a study of T-cell reconstitution after alpha-beta-depleted transplantation in children. Unique molecular identifiers were incorporated when the TCRbeta library was constructed. TCRdb analysed the PCR reads with MiXCR anew, one entry per CDR3 protein. The table has around 670,000 distinct CDR3 sequences, roughly 14% seen once. This specimen was PBMCs, taken before TCRalphabeta/CD19-depleted stem cell transplant. All receptors come from a girl aged 2 to 9 with congenital amegakaryocytic thrombocytopenia, due to receive a stem cell transplant.

This clonotype has just a few counts. The genes are TRBV2 and TRBJ2-3, with 12 bases aligning to TRBD2. V was clipped by 7 bases and J by 6 bases; unmatched bases: 11. Per the germline V gene, CDR1 is SNHLY and CDR2 is FYNNEI. The CDR3 runs to 16 residues. CDR3 sequence reads: CASKRRTSGNSDTQYF. The CDR3 bases are TGTGCCAGCAAGAGGAGGACTAGCGGGAATTCCGATACGCAGTATTTT. Complete variable domain (other parts from reference TRBV2 and TRBJ2-3): EPEVTQTPSHQVTQMGQEVILRCVPISNHLYFYWYRQILGQKVEFLVSFYNNEISEKSEIFDDQFSVERPDGSNFTLKIRSTKLEDSAMYFCASKRRTSGNSDTQYFGPGTRLTVL.

A few counts support this clonotype. The rearrangement links TRBV5-1 to TRBJ2-7; D gene ambiguous. The length of the CDR3 is 18 residues. The V gene's germline CDR1 is SGHRS and CDR2 YFSETQ. Trimming shortened V by 2 bases and J by 4 bases, and 25 bases separated the two germline ends. The DNA for the CDR3 is TGCGCCAGCAGCTTATACCTCCTCGGCCCACCCGAAGAGTACGAGCAGTACTTC. This gives the protein CASSLYLLGPPEEYEQYF.

The rearrangement uses TRBV3-1 and TRBJ2-1, with D perhaps given as TRBD1 or TRBD2 (5 bases each). CDR3 length: 14 residues. The germline V gene has CDR1 LGHDT and CDR2 YNNKEL (reference sequence). V shed 1 base and J shed 7 bases, with 11 bases lying between them. The chain's CDR3 is CASSQVGELNEQFF. CDR3 sequence (DNA): TGTGCCAGCAGCCAAGTAGGGGAGCTTAATGAGCAGTTCTTC.

Ten or more counts support this clonotype. This chain uses TRBV20-1 with TRBJ2-5; a possible D gene is TRBD2 (6 bases). This CDR3 comprises 14 residues. The V end lost 2 bases, the J end lost 0 bases, and 10 bases lay between the germline ends. Per the germline V gene, CDR1 is DFQATT and CDR2 is SNEGSKA (reference sequence). The CDR3 reads CSARHGLNQETQYF. The CDR3 DNA reads TGCAGTGCTAGACACGGACTAAACCAAGAGACCCAGTACTTC.

This clonotype was seen many times. This rearrangement joins TRBV12-3 or TRBV12-4 to TRBJ1-1, with TRBD1 identical over 8 bases. Trimming at V came to 5 bases and at J to 4 bases, leaving 12 bases not matched to a gene. The CDR3 is 16 amino acids. In nucleotides, the CDR3 is TGTGCCAGCAGTACCCGACAGGGGAGGATGGGCACTGAAGCTTTCTTT. Translation gives CASSTRQGRMGTEAFF.

The chain uses TRBV5-1 and TRBJ2-7, with TRBD2 identical over 9 bases. V gave up 5 bases and J gave up 0 bases; unmatched junction bases: 6. Germline V gives CDR1 SGHRS, CDR2 YFSETQ. The CDR3 spans 15 residues. The CDR3 region has the DNA TGCGCCAGCAGTAAGACTAGCGGTAGCTCCTACGAGCAGTACTTC. This codes for CASSKTSGSSYEQYF.

This clonotype showed up many times. The chain has TRBV5-1 and TRBJ2-5; 8 bases map to TRBD2. The junction had 2 bases not matched to a gene; V was cut back by 1 base and J by 0 bases. Germline values: CDR1 SGHRS, CDR2 YFSETQ. This CDR3 has 15 residues. CDR3 loop: CASSLSSGYQETQYF. For the CDR3, the DNA is TGCGCCAGCAGCTTGTCTAGCGGGTACCAAGAGACCCAGTACTTC.

This clonotype appeared many times. This chain uses TRBV7-2 with TRBJ1-1; unclear D gene. V was trimmed by 5 bases and J by 1 base, leaving 11 bases between them. Germline lookup yields CDR1 SGHTA and CDR2 FQGNSA. This CDR3 comprises 14 residues. CDR3: CASSPQPRNTEAFF. The DNA of the CDR3 is TGTGCCAGCAGCCCCCAACCGAGGAACACTGAAGCTTTCTTT.

On this clonotype itself: This clone may be a read error of a much larger clone one base away. The rearrangement uses TRBV20-1 and TRBJ2-5; no reliable D call. Germline V gene lookup returns CDR1 DFQATT and CDR2 SNEGSKA (reference sequence). This CDR3 has 14 residues. The CDR3 loop is CSSRDQFLEETQYF. CDR3 DNA: TGCAGTTCTAGAGATCAATTCTTGGAGGAGACCCAGTACTTC.

This clonotype was picked up many times. The chain links TRBV9 to TRBJ2-7, with 10 bases lining up with TRBD1. Germline V gene data show CDR1 as SGDLS and CDR2 as YYNGEE. After removal of 2 bases from V and 5 bases from J, the junction contained 1 base not matched to a gene. The CDR3 is 13 residues long. The CDR3 sequence is CASSVGTGDEQYF. CDR3 bases: TGTGCCAGCAGCGTCGGGACAGGGGACGAGCAGTACTTC.

This clonotype was found many times. The gene calls are TRBV27 and TRBJ2-5; D is possibly TRBD2 (5 bases). The CDR3 covers 14 residues. The germline V gene has CDR1 MNHEY and CDR2 SMNVEV (reference sequence). V dropped 2 bases and J dropped 5 bases, with 12 bases sitting between them. In DNA form, the CDR3 reads TGTGCCAGCAGTTTAATCGGGGAGCGGGAGACCCAGTACTTC. It specifies CASSLIGERETQYF.

The chain uses TRBV28 and TRBJ2-7; the D is unclear. From germline, CDR1 is MDHEN and CDR2 SYDVKM. The V gene lost 3 bases and the J gene lost 2 bases, with 8 bases spanning the gap. The CDR3 runs 13 residues. CDR3 sequence: CASSLARPYEQYF. The CDR3 DNA reads TGTGCCAGCAGTTTGGCCAGGCCCTACGAGCAGTACTTC.

This clonotype has a count of ten or more. This rearrangement joins TRBV12-3 or TRBV12-4 to TRBJ2-1; tentative D call: TRBD2 (7 bases). There are 14 residues in the CDR3. The V end was cut by 4 bases, the J end by 4 bases, with 11 bases between. The DNA of the CDR3 is TGTGCCAGCAGTTCCGGGGGGCCTTACAATGAGCAGTTCTTC. Translation: CASSSGGPYNEQFF.

This clonotype was observed at least ten times. The chain joins TRBV20-1 to TRBJ2-1; D may be TRBD2 (6 bases). This CDR3 comprises 15 residues. Germline CDR1 reads DFQATT; CDR2 reads SNEGSKA (reference sequence). V was shortened by 5 bases and J by 8 bases, with 22 bases between the two germline ends. The CDR3 DNA is TGCAGTGCTTTAGTAGCGGAGTTGAGTATAGATGAGCAGTTCTTC. Its protein product is CSALVAELSIDEQFF.

This clonotype was detected many times. This chain joins TRBV7-2 and TRBJ2-7; D is unresolved. The germline V gene encodes CDR1 SGHTA and CDR2 FQGNSA. The CDR3 has 15 residues. With 2 bases removed from V and 3 bases from J, the gap between germline ends came to 14 bases. The CDR3, as DNA: TGTGCCAGCAGCTTAAGTGGGTCCTTTAACTACGAGCAGTACTTC. Its protein product is CASSLSGSFNYEQYF.

The V and J genes are TRBV5-1 and TRBJ1-3, with D perhaps TRBD1 (5 bases). Trimming stripped 1 base from V and 0 bases from J, with 20 bases between. Germline V gives CDR1 SGHRS, CDR2 YFSETQ. This CDR3 has 19 amino acids. The CDR3 region has the DNA TGCGCCAGCAGCTTGAAGGAAGGTCCGGGACTTTTCTCTGGAAACACCATATATTTT. Its protein is CASSLKEGPGLFSGNTIYF.

This clonotype was recorded at least ten times. The J gene is TRBJ2-5, the V gene TRBV6-1, with D possibly TRBD2 on 5 matching bases. V lost 7 bases and J 0 bases, leaving 12 bases between the germline ends. Germline CDR1 reads MNHNS; CDR2 reads SASEGT. The CDR3 sequence is 14 residues long. The CDR3 bases are TGTGCCAGCAACATCGGCGGGTACCAAGAGACCCAGTACTTC. Its protein is CASNIGGYQETQYF.

This clonotype was detected a few times. The chain has TRBV12-3 or TRBV12-4 and TRBJ2-5, with D perhaps matching TRBD2 (7 bases). Trimming pared 7 bases from V and 4 bases from J, leaving 13 bases between. The CDR3 is made up of 13 amino acids. CDR3 in DNA: TGTGCCAGCACTATGGGGGGGCCAGAGACCCAGTACTTC. It codes for CASTMGGPETQYF.

In its sample, this clonotype was seen many times. The rearrangement links TRBV20-1 to TRBJ1-5, with D possibly being TRBD1 (6 bases). The CDR3 loop spans 14 amino acids. The V and J ends lost 3 bases and 3 bases respectively, with 12 bases between them. Per germline, CDR1 DFQATT and CDR2 SNEGSKA (reference sequence). The chain's CDR3 is CSARRGGNNQPQHF. DNA for the CDR3: TGCAGTGCTAGGAGGGGGGGGAACAATCAGCCCCAGCATTTT.

This clonotype has at least ten counts. This chain connects TRBV5-1 to TRBJ2-3, with D unclear. Trimming stripped 4 bases from V and 6 bases from J, with 21 bases between. Per germline, CDR1 SGHRS and CDR2 YFSETQ. The CDR3 runs 16 residues. CDR3 coding DNA: TGCGCCAGCAGCCCCACCCGCTCCTTTCCTGGGGATACGCAGTATTTT. As protein: CASSPTRSFPGDTQYF.